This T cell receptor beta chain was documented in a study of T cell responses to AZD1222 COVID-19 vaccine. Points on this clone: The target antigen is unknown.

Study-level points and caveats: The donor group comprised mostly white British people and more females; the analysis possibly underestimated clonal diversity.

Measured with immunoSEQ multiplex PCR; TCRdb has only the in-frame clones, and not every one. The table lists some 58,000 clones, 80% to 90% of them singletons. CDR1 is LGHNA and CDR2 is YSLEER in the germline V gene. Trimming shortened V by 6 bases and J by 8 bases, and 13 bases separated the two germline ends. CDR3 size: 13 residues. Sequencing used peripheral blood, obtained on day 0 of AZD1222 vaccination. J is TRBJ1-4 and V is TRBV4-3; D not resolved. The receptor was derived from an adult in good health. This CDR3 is CASSLTRGEKLFF. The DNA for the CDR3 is TGCGCCAGCAGTCTAACTCGCGGGGAAAAACTGTTTTTT.